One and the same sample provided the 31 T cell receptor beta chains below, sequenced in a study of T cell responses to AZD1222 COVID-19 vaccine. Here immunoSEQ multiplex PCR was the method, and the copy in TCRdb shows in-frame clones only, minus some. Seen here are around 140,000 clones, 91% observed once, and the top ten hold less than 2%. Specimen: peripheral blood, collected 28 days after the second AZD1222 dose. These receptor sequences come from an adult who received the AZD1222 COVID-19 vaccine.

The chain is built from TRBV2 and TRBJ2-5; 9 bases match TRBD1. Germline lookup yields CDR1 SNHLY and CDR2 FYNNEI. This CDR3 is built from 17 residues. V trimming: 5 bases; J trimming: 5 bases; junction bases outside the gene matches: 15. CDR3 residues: CASSTTGTGRGIETQYF. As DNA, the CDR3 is TGTGCCAGCAGTACAACCGGGACAGGGAGGGGGATCGAGACCCAGTACTTC.

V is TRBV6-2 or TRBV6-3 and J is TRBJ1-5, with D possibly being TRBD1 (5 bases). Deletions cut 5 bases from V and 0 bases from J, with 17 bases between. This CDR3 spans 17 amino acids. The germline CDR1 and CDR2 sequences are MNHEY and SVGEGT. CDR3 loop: CASSISGGTFSNQPQHF. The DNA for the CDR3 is TGTGCCAGCAGTATAAGCGGCGGGACCTTTAGCAATCAGCCCCAGCATTTT.

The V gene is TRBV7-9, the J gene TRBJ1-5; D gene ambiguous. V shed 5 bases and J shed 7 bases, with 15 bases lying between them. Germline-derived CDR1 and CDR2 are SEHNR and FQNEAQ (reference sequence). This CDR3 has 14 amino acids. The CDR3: CASSPDREGQPQHF. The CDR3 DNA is TGTGCCAGCAGCCCGGACCGAGAGGGACAGCCCCAGCATTTT.

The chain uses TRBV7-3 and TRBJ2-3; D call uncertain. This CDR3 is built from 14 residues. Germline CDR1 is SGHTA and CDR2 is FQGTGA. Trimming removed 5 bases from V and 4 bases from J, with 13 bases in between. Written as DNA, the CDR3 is TGTGCCAGCAGCGCGCTAGGTGTGGCAGATACGCAGTATTTT. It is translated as CASSALGVADTQYF.

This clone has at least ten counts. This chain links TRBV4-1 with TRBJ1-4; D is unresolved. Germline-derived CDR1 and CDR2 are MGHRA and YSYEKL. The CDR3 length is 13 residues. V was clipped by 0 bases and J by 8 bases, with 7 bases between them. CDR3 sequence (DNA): TGCGCCAGCAGCCAAGACCCCAACGAAAAACTGTTTTTT. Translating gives CASSQDPNEKLFF.

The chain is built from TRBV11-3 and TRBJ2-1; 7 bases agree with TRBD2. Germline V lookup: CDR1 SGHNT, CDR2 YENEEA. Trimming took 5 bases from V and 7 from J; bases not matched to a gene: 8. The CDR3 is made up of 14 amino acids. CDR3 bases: TGTGCCAGCAGCCCGGGACTACCGGAGAATGAGCAGTTCTTC. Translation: CASSPGLPENEQFF.

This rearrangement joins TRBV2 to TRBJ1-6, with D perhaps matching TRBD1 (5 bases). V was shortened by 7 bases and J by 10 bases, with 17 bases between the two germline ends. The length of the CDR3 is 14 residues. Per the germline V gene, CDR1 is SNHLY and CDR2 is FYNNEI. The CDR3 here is CASNWQGGESPLHF. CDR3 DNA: TGTGCCAGCAACTGGCAGGGCGGGGAATCACCCCTCCACTTT. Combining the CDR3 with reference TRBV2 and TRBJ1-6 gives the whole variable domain EPEVTQTPSHQVTQMGQEVILRCVPISNHLYFYWYRQILGQKVEFLVSFYNNEISEKSEIFDDQFSVERPDGSNFTLKIRSTKLEDSAMYFCASNWQGGESPLHFGNGTRLTVT.

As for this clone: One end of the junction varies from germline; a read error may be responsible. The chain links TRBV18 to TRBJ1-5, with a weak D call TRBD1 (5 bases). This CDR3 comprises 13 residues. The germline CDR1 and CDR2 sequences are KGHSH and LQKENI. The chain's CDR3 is CASSPQIHRDPNF. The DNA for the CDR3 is TGTGCCAGCTCACCCCAAATTCACCGGGACCCTAATTTT.

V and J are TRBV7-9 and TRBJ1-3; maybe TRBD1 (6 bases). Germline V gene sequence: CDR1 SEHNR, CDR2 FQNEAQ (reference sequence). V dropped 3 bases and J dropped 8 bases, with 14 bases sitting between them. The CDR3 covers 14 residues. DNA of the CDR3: TGTGCCAGCAGCTTTAGGGGGGGTGATGACACCATATATTTT. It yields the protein CASSFRGGDDTIYF.

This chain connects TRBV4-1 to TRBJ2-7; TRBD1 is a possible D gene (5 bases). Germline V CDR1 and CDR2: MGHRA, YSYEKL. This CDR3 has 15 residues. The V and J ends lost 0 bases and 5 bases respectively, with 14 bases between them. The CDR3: CASSQDLQENNEQYV. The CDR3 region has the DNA TGCGCCAGCAGCCAAGACTTACAGGAGAATAACGAGCAGTACGTC.

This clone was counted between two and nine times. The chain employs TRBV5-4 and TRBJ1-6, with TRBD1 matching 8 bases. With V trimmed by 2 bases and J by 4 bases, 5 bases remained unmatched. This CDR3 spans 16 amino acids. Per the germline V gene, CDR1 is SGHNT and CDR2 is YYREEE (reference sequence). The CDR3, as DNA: TGTGCCAGCAGCTTCCAGGGGGCCGGGTATAATTCACCCCTCCACTTT. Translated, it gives CASSFQGAGYNSPLHF.

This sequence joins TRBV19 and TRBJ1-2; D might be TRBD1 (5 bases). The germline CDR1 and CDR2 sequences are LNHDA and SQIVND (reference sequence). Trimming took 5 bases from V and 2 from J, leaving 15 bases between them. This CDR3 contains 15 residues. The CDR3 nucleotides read TGTGCCAGTAGTCCACAGGTTTCGGGGAACTATGGCTACACCTTC. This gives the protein CASSPQVSGNYGYTF.

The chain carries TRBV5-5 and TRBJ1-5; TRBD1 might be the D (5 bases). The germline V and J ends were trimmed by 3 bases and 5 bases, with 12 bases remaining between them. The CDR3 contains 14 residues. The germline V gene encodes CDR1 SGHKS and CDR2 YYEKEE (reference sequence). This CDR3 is CASSSDFRDQPQHF. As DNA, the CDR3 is TGTGCCAGCAGCTCGGACTTCAGGGATCAGCCCCAGCATTTT. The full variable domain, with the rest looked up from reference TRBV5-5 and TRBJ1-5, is DAGVTQSPTHLIKTRGQQVTLRCSPISGHKSVSWYQQVLGQGPQFIFQYYEKEERGRGNFPDRFSARQFPNYSSELNVNALLLGDSALYLCASSSDFRDQPQHFGDGTRLSIL.

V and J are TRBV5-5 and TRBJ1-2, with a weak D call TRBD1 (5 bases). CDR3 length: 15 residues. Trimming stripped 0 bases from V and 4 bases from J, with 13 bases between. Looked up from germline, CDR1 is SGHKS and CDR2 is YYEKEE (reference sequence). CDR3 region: CASSLAHLGTYGYTF. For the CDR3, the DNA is TGTGCCAGCAGCTTGGCCCACCTCGGGACCTATGGCTACACCTTC. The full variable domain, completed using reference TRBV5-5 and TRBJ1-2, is DAGVTQSPTHLIKTRGQQVTLRCSPISGHKSVSWYQQVLGQGPQFIFQYYEKEERGRGNFPDRFSARQFPNYSSELNVNALLLGDSALYLCASSLAHLGTYGYTFGSGTRLTVV.

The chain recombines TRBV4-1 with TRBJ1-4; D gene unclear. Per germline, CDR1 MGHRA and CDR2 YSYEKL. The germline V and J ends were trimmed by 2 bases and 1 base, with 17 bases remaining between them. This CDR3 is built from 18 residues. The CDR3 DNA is TGCGCCAGCAGCCAACCCGGGCAGAAGGTTGGAACTAATGAAAAACTGTTTTTT. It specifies CASSQPGQKVGTNEKLFF.

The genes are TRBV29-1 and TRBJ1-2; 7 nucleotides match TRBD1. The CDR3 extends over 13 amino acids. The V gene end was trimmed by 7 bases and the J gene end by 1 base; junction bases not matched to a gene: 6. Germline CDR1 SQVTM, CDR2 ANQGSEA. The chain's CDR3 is CSAGGELNYGYTF. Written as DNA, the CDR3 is TGCAGCGCAGGGGGTGAACTTAACTATGGCTACACCTTC.

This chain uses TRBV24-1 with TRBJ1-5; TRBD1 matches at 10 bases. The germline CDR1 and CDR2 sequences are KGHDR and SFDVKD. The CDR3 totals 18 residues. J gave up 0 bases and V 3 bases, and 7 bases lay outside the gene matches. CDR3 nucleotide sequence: TGTGCCACCAGTGATCCAGAAGGGACAGGGGATAGCAATCAGCCCCAGCATTTT. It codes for CATSDPEGTGDSNQPQHF.

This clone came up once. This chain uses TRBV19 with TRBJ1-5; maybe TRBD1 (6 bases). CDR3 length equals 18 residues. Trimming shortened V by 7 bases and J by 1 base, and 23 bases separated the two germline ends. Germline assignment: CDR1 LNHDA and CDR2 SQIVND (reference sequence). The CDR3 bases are TGTGCCAGTAAGGAGCGAGGACAGCTCCCCTTGAGCAATCAGCCCCAGCATTTT. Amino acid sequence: CASKERGQLPLSNQPQHF.

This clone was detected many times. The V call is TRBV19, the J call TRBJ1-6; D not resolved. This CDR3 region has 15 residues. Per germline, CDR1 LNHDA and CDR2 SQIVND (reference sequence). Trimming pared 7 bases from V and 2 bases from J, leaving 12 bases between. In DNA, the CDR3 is TGTGCCAGTACCATTAGGTTCACCTATAATTCACCCCTCCACTTT. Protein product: CASTIRFTYNSPLHF.

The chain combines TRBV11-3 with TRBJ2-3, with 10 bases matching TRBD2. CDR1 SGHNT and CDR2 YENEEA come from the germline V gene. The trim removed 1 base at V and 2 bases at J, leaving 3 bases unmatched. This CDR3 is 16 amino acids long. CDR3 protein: CASSLGLAGDTDTQYF. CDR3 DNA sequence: TGTGCCAGCAGCTTAGGGCTAGCGGGGGACACAGATACGCAGTATTTT.

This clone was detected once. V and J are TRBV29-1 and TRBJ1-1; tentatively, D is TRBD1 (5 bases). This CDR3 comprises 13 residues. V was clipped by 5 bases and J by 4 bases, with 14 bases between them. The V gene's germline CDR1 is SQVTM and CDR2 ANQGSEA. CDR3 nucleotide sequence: TGCAGCGTTTCGGGGGGGTCGGGCACTGAAGCTTTCTTT. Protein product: CSVSGGSGTEAFF.

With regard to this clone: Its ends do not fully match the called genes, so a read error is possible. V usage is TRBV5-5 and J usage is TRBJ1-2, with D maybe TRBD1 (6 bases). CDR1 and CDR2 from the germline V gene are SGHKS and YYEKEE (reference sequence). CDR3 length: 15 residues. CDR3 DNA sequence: TGTGCCAGCAGCTTATACAGGGAAGTGTACTACGGCTACACCTTC. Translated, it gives CASSLYREVYYGYTF.

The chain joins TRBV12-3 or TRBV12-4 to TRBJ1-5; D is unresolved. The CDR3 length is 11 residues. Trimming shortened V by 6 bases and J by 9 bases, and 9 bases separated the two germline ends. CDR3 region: CASSLTPPQHF. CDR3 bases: TGTGCCAGCAGCTTGACTCCGCCCCAGCATTTT.

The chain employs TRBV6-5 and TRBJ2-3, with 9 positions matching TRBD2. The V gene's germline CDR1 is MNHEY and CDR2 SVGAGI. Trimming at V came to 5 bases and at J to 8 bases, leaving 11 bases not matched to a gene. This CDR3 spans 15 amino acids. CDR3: CASSPTLAGVGTQYF. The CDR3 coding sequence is TGTGCCAGCAGTCCTACCTTAGCGGGAGTCGGTACGCAGTATTTT.

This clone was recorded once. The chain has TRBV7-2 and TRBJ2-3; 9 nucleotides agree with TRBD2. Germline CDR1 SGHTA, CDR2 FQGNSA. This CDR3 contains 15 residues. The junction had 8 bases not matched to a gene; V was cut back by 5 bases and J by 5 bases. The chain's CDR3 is CASSPRAGGVDTQYF. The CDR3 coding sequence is TGTGCCAGCAGCCCACGAGCGGGAGGAGTAGATACGCAGTATTTT.

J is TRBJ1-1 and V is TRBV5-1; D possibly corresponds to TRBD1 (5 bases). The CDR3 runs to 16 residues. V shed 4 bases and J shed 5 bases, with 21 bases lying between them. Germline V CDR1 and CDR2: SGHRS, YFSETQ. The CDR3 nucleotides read TGCGCCAGCAGCAAGGCCGGGACCCATACCGGGACTGAAGCTTTCTTT. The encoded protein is CASSKAGTHTGTEAFF.

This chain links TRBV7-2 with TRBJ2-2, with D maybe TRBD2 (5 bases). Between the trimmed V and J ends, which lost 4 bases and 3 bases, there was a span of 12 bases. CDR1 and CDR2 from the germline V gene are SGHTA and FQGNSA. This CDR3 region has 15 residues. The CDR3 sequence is CASSSRRRDTGELFF. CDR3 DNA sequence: TGTGCCAGCAGCTCCCGGAGGCGCGACACCGGGGAGCTGTTTTTT.

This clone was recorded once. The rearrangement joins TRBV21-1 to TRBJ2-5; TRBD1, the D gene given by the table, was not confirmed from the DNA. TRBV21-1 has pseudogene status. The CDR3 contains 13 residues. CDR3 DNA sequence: TGTGCCAGCAGCAAAGATCCAGAAGAGACCCAGTACTTC. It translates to CASSKDPEETQYF.

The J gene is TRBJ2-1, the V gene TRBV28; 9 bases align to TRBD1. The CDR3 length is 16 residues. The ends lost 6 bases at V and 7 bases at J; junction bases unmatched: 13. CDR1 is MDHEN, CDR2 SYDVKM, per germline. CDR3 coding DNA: TGTGCCAGCAGCCTCCCGGGACAGGGTAAGGGGAATGAGCAGTTCTTC. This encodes CASSLPGQGKGNEQFF.

The CDR3 loop is CASSATGGPYNEQFF. CDR3 coding DNA: TGTGCCAGCAGCGCGACAGGGGGTCCCTACAATGAGCAGTTCTTC. V usage is TRBV11-3 and J usage is TRBJ2-1; 9 bases are a match to TRBD1. J was trimmed by 2 bases and V by 5 bases; bases with no gene match: 4. The length of the CDR3 is 15 residues. CDR1 SGHNT and CDR2 YENEEA come from the germline V gene.

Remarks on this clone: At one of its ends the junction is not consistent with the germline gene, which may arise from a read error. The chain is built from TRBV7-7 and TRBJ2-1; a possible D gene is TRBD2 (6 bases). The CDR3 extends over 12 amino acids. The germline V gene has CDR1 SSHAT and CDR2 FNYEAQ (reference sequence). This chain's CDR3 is CASSPGDNEQFF. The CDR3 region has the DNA TGTGCTAGCAGCCCGGGGGACAATGAGCAGTTCTTC.